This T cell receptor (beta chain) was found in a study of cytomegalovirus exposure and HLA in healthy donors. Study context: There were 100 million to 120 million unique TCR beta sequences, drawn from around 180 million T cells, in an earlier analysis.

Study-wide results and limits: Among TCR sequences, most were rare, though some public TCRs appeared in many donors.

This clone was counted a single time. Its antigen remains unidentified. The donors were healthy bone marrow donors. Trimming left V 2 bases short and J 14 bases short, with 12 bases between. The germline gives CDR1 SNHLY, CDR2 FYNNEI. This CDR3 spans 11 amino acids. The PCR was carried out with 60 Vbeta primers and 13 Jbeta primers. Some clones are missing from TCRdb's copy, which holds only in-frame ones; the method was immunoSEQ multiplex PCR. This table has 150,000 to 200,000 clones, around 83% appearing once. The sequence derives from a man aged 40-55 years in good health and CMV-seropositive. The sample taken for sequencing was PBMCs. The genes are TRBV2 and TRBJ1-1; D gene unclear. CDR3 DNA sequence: TGTGCCAGCAGTGAAAGAGATGCGGGATTCTTT. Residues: CASSERDAGFF.